These T cell receptor beta chains were read from a single sample in a study of T cell changes during pregnancy in multiple sclerosis. Profiling relied on immunoSEQ multiplex PCR, and the TCRdb table lists in-frame clones only, not all of them. The sample has 38,000 or so clones; around nine tenths are singletons. The specimen comprised CD4+ T cells from peripheral blood mononuclear cells, sampled in the third trimester of pregnancy. The source of these receptors is a female donor with multiple sclerosis, enrolled in a pregnancy study. The CDR3 runs from the conserved cysteine through the conserved F or W. The order of the fields is J gene, clone size, V gene, D gene, CDR3 DNA, CDR3 protein. A D gene is named only where the DNA matches it firmly. A clone size is listed for some rows: how often the clone was seen (once, few, many), or a class if it is expanded.

>TRBJ1-3|NA|TRBV11-2|NA
TGTGCCAGCAGCTTGGGGGGTACCATCTCTGGAAACACCATATATTTT
CASSLGGTISGNTIYF
>TRBJ2-1|NA|TRBV5-1|TRBD2
TGCGCCAGCAGCTTTGGCGGGAGCTCCTACAATGAGCAGTTCTTC
CASSFGGSSYNEQFF
>TRBJ1-2|NA|TRBV4-3|NA
TGCGCCAGCAGCCAATCGGGATTCTATGGCTACACCTTC
CASSQSGFYGYTF
>TRBJ1-1|NA|TRBV29-1|NA
TGCAGCGTTTGGGAGGGGCCGAACACTGAAGCTTTCTTT
CSVWEGPNTEAFF
>TRBJ1-4|NA|TRBV7-9|TRBD1
TGTGCCAGCAGCCTAGGACAGGGGGCTAATGAAAAACTGTTTTTT
CASSLGQGANEKLFF
>TRBJ2-1|once|TRBV28|TRBD1
TGTGCCAGCAGAAACGCCGGGACAGCCTACAATGAGCAGTTCTTC
CASRNAGTAYNEQFF
>TRBJ2-2|NA|TRBV10-1|TRBD1
TGCGCCAGCAGTTGGGACAGGGTGTCCGGGGAGCTGTTTTTT
CASSWDRVSGELFF
>TRBJ2-7|medium-sized|TRBV30|TRBD2
TGTGCCCTCCACCCGGGGGGCTACGAGCAGTACTTC
CALHPGGYEQYF
>TRBJ1-5|NA|TRBV19|NA
TGTGCCAGTAACGATCTACAGGGCGGTGGCAATCAGCCCCAGCATTTT
CASNDLQGGGNQPQHF
>TRBJ2-1|NA|TRBV19|TRBD2
TGTGCCAGTAGTCCACGGACTAGTTCCTACAATGAGCAGTTCTTC
CASSPRTSSYNEQFF
>TRBJ2-1|once|TRBV6-6|TRBD2
TGTGCCAGCAGTTCCCTAGCGGGAGTTAACAATGAGCAGTTCTTC
CASSSLAGVNNEQFF
>TRBJ2-7|NA|TRBV18|NA
TGTGCCAGCTCACCAATTCACGGTCCCGAGCAGTACTTC
CASSPIHGPEQYF
>TRBJ2-3|NA|TRBV5-1|TRBD2
TGCGCCAGCGGGCTAGCGGGTTTTTCAGATACGCAGTATTTT
CASGLAGFSDTQYF
>TRBJ1-2|NA|TRBV6-1|TRBD1
TGTGCCAGCAGCCCGGGACAGGGGGTAGGGTATGGCTACACCTTC
CASSPGQGVGYGYTF
>TRBJ2-2|NA|TRBV27|NA
TGTGCCAGCAGCTTGGTGGGGGGGCAGACCGGGGAGCTGTTTTTT
CASSLVGGQTGELFF
>TRBJ2-3|NA|TRBV9|TRBD1
TGTGCCAGCAGCGTAGAGACAGGGGTCACAGATACGCAGTATTTT
CASSVETGVTDTQYF
>TRBJ1-5|NA|TRBV19|TRBD1
TGTGCCAGTAGTATAGACAGGGGGCAGGAACAGCCCCAGCATTTT
CASSIDRGQEQPQHF
>TRBJ2-1|once|TRBV5-8|NA
TGTGCCAGCAGCTTGTTACAGTCTTTCTACAATGAGCAGTTCTTC
CASSLLQSFYNEQFF
>TRBJ1-3|NA|TRBV18|NA
TGTGCCAGCTCATTTGGGAGCTCTGGAAACACCATATATTTT
CASSFGSSGNTIYF
>TRBJ1-2|NA|TRBV5-1|TRBD1
TGCGCCAGCAGCTTGGAGGGCCGACAGGGGCGTGTTGGCTACACCTTC
CASSLEGRQGRVGYTF
>TRBJ2-7|NA|TRBV27|NA
TGTGCCAGCAGTTCTTACTACGAGCAGTACTTC
CASSSYYEQYF
>TRBJ1-5|once|TRBV7-9|NA
TGTGCCAGCAGCCCTGGGCAGGGCCAGCCCCAGCATTTT
CASSPGQGQPQHF